A selection of T cell receptor beta chains follows, all from one sample in a study of CD8 T cells in ankylosing spondylitis. TCRdb recomputed calls from the 5' RACE reads with MiXCR, one row per CDR3 protein. Counted here are approximately 440,000 distinct CDR3 sequences, 17% occurring once; the ten biggest clones make up 0.95% to 1.1%. Sequencing used blood, either unsorted or a sorted T cell fraction (not recorded which). These receptors all come from a male donor with ankylosing spondylitis. Both conserved end residues are part of each CDR3. The D gene is left open where the match is weak. Size values are once, few and many counts, or a class for expanded clones, and some rows have none.

cdr3_length,v_call,clone_size,d_call,j_call,cdr3_aa,cdr3_nt
16,TRBV5-1,few,TRBD2,TRBJ2-3,CASSLVSNPRLATQYF,TGCGCCAGCAGCTTGGTGTCAAATCCAAGACTAGCAACGCAGTATTTT
13,TRBV10-3,many,-,TRBJ1-2,CAISALGNYGYTF,TGTGCCATCAGTGCGCTGGGTAACTATGGCTACACCTTC
14,TRBV4-3,many,TRBD1,TRBJ1-1,CASSQWDRATEAFF,TGCGCCAGCAGCCAGTGGGACAGGGCCACTGAAGCTTTCTTT
15,TRBV9,few,TRBD1,TRBJ2-7,CASSTGQGSTYEQYF,TGTGCCAGCAGCACCGGACAGGGAAGTACCTACGAGCAGTACTTC
15,TRBV9,-,-,TRBJ2-5,CASSVEQGRWETQYF,TGTGCCAGCAGCGTAGAACAGGGGAGGTGGGAGACCCAGTACTTC
17,TRBV7-8,many,TRBD1,TRBJ1-1,CASSSGTGRELNTEAFF,TGTGCCAGCAGCTCAGGGACAGGGAGGGAGTTGAACACTGAAGCTTTCTTT
13,TRBV29-1,-,-,TRBJ1-1,CSVERQLNTEAFF,TGCAGCGTTGAAAGACAGTTGAACACTGAAGCTTTCTTT
16,TRBV28,-,TRBD1,TRBJ1-5,CASSFKGQGASQPQHF,TGTGCCAGCAGTTTTAAGGGACAGGGGGCTTCTCAGCCCCAGCATTTT
14,TRBV21-1,-,-,TRBJ2-7,CASSKECHRDEQYF,TGTGCCAGCAGCAAAGAGTGTCATCGAGACGAGCAGTACTTC
15,TRBV6-5,few,-,TRBJ2-2,CASSYRSQGTGELFF,TGTGCCAGCAGTTACCGATCACAGGGCACCGGGGAGCTGTTTTTT
15,TRBV28,few,TRBD2,TRBJ2-3,CASRPPREGVDTQYF,TGTGCCAGCAGGCCCCCCCGGGAGGGCGTGGATACGCAGTATTTT
16,TRBV20-1,-,TRBD2,TRBJ2-1,CSARARLAGGTGEQFF,TGCAGTGCTAGAGCCCGACTAGCGGGAGGGACTGGGGAGCAGTTCTTC
16,TRBV6-2/TRBV6-3,-,-,TRBJ1-5,CASSLGRQISNQPQHF,TGTGCCAGCAGCCTCGGCAGGCAGATTAGCAATCAGCCCCAGCATTTT
12,TRBV20-1,-,-,TRBJ1-2,CSAFARENGYTF,TGCAGTGCTTTTGCCAGGGAGAATGGCTACACCTTC
16,TRBV4-1,-,-,TRBJ2-7,CASSQVAQIKTYEQYF,TGCGCCAGCAGCCAAGTCGCACAAATTAAAACCTACGAGCAGTACTTC
14,TRBV6-5,-,-,TRBJ1-2,CASSYSGSVNGYTF,TGTGCCAGCAGTTACTCAGGGAGTGTAAATGGCTACACCTTC
14,TRBV5-4,-,-,TRBJ2-5,CASTPTGRQETQYF,TGTGCCAGCACCCCGACCGGGAGACAAGAGACCCAGTACTTC
13,TRBV2,-,-,TRBJ2-5,CASRAGFQETQYF,TGTGCCAGCAGGGCGGGGTTCCAAGAGACCCAGTACTTC
18,TRBV3-1,-,TRBD2,TRBJ2-7,CASSLFPGTSGRAYEQYF,TGTGCCAGCAGCCTCTTTCCCGGGACTAGCGGGAGGGCCTACGAGCAGTACTTC
16,TRBV7-9,-,TRBD2,TRBJ2-7,CASSLIELAGVREQYF,TGTGCCAGCAGCTTAATTGAACTAGCGGGAGTTAGGGAGCAGTACTTC
15,TRBV14,few,TRBD2,TRBJ2-1,CASSLTSGRAAEQFF,TGTGCCAGCAGCCTCACTAGCGGGAGGGCCGCTGAGCAGTTCTTC
15,TRBV25-1,few,TRBD1,TRBJ2-1,CASSEIVGTGHEQFF,TGTGCCAGCAGTGAAATAGTGGGGACAGGACATGAGCAGTTCTTC
14,TRBV20-1,-,TRBD1,TRBJ1-1,CSGREGADFTEAFF,TGCAGTGGAAGGGAGGGGGCGGATTTCACTGAAGCTTTCTTT
13,TRBV2,-,TRBD1,TRBJ2-5,CASGQGARETQYF,TGTGCCAGCGGACAGGGGGCTCGTGAGACCCAGTACTTC
15,TRBV20-1,-,TRBD2,TRBJ2-7,CSAREQTSGIYEQYF,TGCAGTGCTAGGGAGCAGACTAGCGGGATCTACGAGCAGTACTTC
12,TRBV7-9,few,-,TRBJ1-2,CASSGTNYGYTF,TGTGCCAGCAGCGGTACTAACTATGGCTACACCTTC
19,TRBV3-1,-,TRBD2,TRBJ2-2,CASSHTRARAGANTGELFF,TGTGCCAGCAGCCACACAAGGGCCCGAGCGGGGGCGAACACCGGGGAGCTGTTTTTT
13,TRBV7-8,-,-,TRBJ1-1,CACSRNRNTEAFF,TGTGCCTGCAGCCGTAACAGGAACACTGAAGCTTTCTTT
15,TRBV5-1,many,-,TRBJ2-1,CASSLVSPTDNEQFF,TGCGCCAGCAGCTTGGTTAGCCCTACAGACAATGAGCAGTTCTTC
16,TRBV4-2,-,TRBD2,TRBJ2-4,CASSQPGLAGENIQYF,TGTGCCAGCAGCCAGCCTGGACTAGCGGGAGAGAACATTCAGTACTTC
15,TRBV12-5,few,TRBD1,TRBJ2-1,CASGLGTGTYNEQFF,TGTGCTAGTGGTCTTGGGACAGGTACCTACAATGAGCAGTTCTTC
18,TRBV12-3/TRBV12-4,-,TRBD2,TRBJ2-1,CASSFRPGLAGGGNEQFF,TGTGCCAGCAGTTTTCGTCCGGGACTAGCGGGAGGGGGTAATGAGCAGTTCTTC
15,TRBV5-1,-,TRBD1,TRBJ2-2,CASSSGTGPTGELFF,TGCGCCAGCAGCTCGGGGACAGGGCCCACCGGGGAGCTGTTTTTT
13,TRBV3-1,-,-,TRBJ2-5,CASSQDLLPVQYF,TGTGCCAGCAGCCAAGACCTCCTACCCGTCCAGTACTTC
13,TRBV29-1,many,-,TRBJ2-2,CSVKEGNTGELFF,TGCAGCGTTAAGGAGGGTAACACCGGGGAGCTGTTTTTT
13,TRBV30,few,-,TRBJ1-1,CAWGYRVGTEAFF,TGTGCCTGGGGATACAGGGTGGGGACTGAAGCTTTCTTT
16,TRBV5-1,-,TRBD2,TRBJ2-1,CASSPTSGGSYNEQFF,TGCGCCAGCAGCCCGACTAGCGGGGGCTCCTACAATGAGCAGTTCTTC
15,TRBV7-6,-,-,TRBJ1-6,CASSLGQAFSSPLHF,TGTGCCAGCAGCTTAGGACAGGCTTTCTCTTCACCCCTCCACTTT
14,TRBV7-2,few,-,TRBJ1-1,CASSLRVLGTEAFF,TGTGCCAGCAGCCTCCGGGTACTTGGGACTGAAGCTTTCTTT
16,TRBV6-1,-,TRBD2,TRBJ2-7,CASSRTSGGHAYEQYF,TGTGCCAGCAGTAGGACTAGCGGGGGGCATGCCTACGAGCAGTACTTC
15,TRBV9,few,-,TRBJ2-5,CASSATGRDRGTQYF,TGTGCCAGCAGCGCGACAGGCCGGGACCGGGGGACCCAGTACTTC
17,TRBV24-1,few,TRBD1,TRBJ1-1,CATSDQPTGEGDTEAFF,TGTGCCACCAGTGATCAACCAACAGGGGAAGGGGACACTGAAGCTTTCTTT
14,TRBV7-2,-,TRBD2,TRBJ2-1,CASSLIGGLVGRFF,TGTGCCAGCAGCTTAATAGGGGGACTAGTAGGACGGTTCTTC
16,TRBV7-2,few,TRBD2,TRBJ2-2,CASSLGGLAGTGELFF,TGTGCCAGCAGCCTCGGGGGGCTAGCGGGGACCGGGGAGCTGTTTTTT
14,TRBV12-3/TRBV12-4,-,-,TRBJ2-2,CASSPSAGAGELFF,TGTGCCAGCAGTCCCTCGGCCGGCGCCGGGGAGCTGTTTTTT
15,TRBV20-1,medium-sized,TRBD2,TRBJ2-3,CSARGTSGTTDTQYF,TGCAGTGCTAGAGGGACTAGCGGGACCACAGATACGCAGTATTTT
15,TRBV28,-,-,TRBJ2-5,CASSLGGSRQETQYF,TGTGCCAGCAGTTTAGGTGGGTCCCGCCAAGAGACCCAGTACTTC
16,TRBV30,few,-,TRBJ1-5,CAWSLSIGYVNQPQHF,TGTGCCTGGAGTTTGTCGATAGGGTACGTTAATCAGCCCCAGCATTTT